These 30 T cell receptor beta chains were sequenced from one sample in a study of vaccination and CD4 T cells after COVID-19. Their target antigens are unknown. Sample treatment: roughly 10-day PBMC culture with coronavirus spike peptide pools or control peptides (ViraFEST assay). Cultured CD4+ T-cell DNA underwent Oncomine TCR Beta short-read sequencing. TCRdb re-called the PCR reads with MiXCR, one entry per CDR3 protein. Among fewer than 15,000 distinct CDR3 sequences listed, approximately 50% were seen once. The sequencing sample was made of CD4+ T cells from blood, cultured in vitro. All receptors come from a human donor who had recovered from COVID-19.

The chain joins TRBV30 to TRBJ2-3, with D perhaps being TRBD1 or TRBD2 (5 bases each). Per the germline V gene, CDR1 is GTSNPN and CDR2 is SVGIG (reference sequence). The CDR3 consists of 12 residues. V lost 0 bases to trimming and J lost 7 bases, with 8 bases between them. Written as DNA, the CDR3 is TGTGCCTGGAGTGTGGGGGAGTATACGCAGTATTTT. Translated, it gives CAWSVGEYTQYF.

The CDR3 DNA sequence: TGTGCCAGCAGTTTCCTGGCTAGCGAGCAGTTCTTC. Protein sequence: CASSFLASEQFF. V and J are TRBV6-2 or TRBV6-3 and TRBJ2-1, with a tentative D call TRBD2 (5 bases). Per the germline V gene, CDR1 is MNHEY and CDR2 is SVGEGT. Trimming took 4 bases from V and 10 from J, leaving 11 bases between them. The CDR3 is 12 residues long.

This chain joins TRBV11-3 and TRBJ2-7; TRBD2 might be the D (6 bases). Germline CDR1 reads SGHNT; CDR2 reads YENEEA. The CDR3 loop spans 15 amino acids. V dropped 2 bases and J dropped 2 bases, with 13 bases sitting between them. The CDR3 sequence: CASSLRGEWAYEQYF. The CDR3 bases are TGTGCCAGCAGCTTACGCGGGGAGTGGGCCTACGAGCAGTACTTC.

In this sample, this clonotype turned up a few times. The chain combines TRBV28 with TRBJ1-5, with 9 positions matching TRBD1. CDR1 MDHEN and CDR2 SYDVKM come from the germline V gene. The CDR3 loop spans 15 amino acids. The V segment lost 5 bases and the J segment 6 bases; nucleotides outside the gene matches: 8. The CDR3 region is CASSPWTGVSQPQHF. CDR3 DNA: TGTGCCAGCAGTCCCTGGACAGGGGTGAGTCAGCCCCAGCATTTT.

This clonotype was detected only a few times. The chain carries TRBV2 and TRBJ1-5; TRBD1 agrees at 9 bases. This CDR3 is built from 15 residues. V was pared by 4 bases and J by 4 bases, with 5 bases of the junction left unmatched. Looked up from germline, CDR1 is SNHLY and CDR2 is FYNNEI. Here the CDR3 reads CASSVQGAGNQPQHF. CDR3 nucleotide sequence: TGTGCCAGCAGTGTACAGGGGGCTGGTAATCAGCCCCAGCATTTT.

CDR3 amino acids: CASSLARNNEQFF. The CDR3 bases are TGTGCCAGCAGTTTAGCCCGGAACAATGAGCAGTTCTTC. The chain combines TRBV28 with TRBJ2-1; no clear D. The CDR3 contains 13 residues. Germline V gene sequence: CDR1 MDHEN, CDR2 SYDVKM. V lost 2 bases, J lost 5 bases, and 7 bases lay in between.

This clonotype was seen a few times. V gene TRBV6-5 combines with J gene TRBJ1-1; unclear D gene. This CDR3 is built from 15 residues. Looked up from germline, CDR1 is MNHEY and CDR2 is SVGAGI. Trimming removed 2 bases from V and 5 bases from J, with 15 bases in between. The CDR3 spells CASSYSSLFGTEAFF. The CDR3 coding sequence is TGTGCCAGCAGTTACAGCTCCCTATTCGGGACTGAAGCTTTCTTT.

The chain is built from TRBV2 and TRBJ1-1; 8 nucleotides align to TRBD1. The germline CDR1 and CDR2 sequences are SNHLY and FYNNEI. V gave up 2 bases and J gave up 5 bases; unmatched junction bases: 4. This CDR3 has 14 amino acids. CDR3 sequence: CASSENRGFTEAFF. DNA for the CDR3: TGTGCCAGCAGTGAAAACAGGGGGTTTACTGAAGCTTTCTTT.

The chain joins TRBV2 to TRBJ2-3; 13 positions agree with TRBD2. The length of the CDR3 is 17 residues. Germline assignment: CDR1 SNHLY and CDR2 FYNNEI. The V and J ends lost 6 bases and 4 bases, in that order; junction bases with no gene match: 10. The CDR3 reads CASRLGWTSGGADTQYF. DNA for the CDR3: TGTGCCAGCAGGCTTGGCTGGACTAGCGGGGGCGCAGATACGCAGTATTTT.

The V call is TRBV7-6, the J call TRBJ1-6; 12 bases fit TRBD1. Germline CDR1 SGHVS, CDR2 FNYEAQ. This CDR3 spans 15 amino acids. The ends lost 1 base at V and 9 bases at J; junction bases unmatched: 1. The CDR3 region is CASSLGGQGASPLHF. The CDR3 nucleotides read TGTGCCAGCAGCTTAGGGGGACAGGGGGCTTCACCCCTCCACTTT.

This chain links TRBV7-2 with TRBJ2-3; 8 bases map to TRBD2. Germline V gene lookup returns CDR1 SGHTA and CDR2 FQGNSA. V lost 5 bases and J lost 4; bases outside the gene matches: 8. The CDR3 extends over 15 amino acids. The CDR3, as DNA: TGTGCCAGCAGCCGTAGCGGGAATAGAGCAGATACGCAGTATTTT. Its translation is CASSRSGNRADTQYF.

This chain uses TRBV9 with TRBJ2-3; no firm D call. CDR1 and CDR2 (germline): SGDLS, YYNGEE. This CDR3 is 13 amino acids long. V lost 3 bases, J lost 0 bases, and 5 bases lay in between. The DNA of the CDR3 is TGTGCCAGCAGCGCCCTTAGCACAGATACGCAGTATTTT. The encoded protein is CASSALSTDTQYF. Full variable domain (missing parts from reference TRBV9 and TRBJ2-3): DSGVTQTPKHLITATGQRVTLRCSPRSGDLSVYWYQQSLDQGLQFLIQYYNGEERAKGNILERFSAQQFPDLHSELNLSSLELGDSALYFCASSALSTDTQYFGPGTRLTVL.

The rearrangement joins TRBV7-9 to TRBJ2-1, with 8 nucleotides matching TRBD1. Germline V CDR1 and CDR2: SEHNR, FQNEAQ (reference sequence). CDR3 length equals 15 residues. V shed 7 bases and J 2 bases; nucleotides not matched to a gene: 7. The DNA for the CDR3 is TGTGCCAGCATCCAGAGGGACAGGCCCTACAATGAGCAGTTCTTC. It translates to CASIQRDRPYNEQFF.

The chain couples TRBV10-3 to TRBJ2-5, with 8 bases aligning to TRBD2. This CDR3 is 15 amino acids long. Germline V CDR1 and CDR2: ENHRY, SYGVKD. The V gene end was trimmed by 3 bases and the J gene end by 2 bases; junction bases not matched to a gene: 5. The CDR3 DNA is TGTGCCATCAGTGAACTAGCGGAGGGGCAAGAGACCCAGTACTTC. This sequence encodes CAISELAEGQETQYF.

CDR3 protein: CSAYHLLVGTEAFF. Here the CDR3 DNA reads TGCAGTGCTTACCACTTGCTGGTGGGGACTGAAGCTTTCTTT. The chain couples TRBV20-1 to TRBJ1-1; D remains ambiguous. Between the trimmed V and J ends, which lost 5 bases and 5 bases, there was a span of 18 bases. Germline V lookup: CDR1 DFQATT, CDR2 SNEGSKA (reference sequence). The CDR3 is made up of 14 amino acids.

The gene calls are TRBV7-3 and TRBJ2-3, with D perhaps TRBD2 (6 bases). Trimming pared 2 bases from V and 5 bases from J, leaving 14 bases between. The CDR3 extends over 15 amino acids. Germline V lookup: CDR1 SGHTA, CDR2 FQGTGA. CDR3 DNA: TGTGCCAGCAGCTTAGAGGGTAGGCGGGGAGATACGCAGTATTTT. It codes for CASSLEGRRGDTQYF.

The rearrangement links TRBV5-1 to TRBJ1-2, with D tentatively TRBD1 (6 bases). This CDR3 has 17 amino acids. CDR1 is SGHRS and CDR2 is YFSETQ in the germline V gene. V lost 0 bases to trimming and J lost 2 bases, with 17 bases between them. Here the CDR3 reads CASSLAGLPDRNYGYTF. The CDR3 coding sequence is TGCGCCAGCAGCTTGGCCGGGCTCCCGGACAGAAACTATGGCTACACCTTC.

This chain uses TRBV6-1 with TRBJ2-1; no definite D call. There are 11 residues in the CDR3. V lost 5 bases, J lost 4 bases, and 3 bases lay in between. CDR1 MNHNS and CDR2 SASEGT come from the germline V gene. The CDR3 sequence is CASSNYNEQFF. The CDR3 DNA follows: TGTGCCAGCAGTAATTACAATGAGCAGTTCTTC.

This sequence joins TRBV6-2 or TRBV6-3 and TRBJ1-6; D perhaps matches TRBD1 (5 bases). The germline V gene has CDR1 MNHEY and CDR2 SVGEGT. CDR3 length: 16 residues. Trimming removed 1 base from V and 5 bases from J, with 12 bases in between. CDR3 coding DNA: TGTGCCAGCAGTTACTGGGGGGACTCAAATAATTCACCCCTCCACTTT. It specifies CASSYWGDSNNSPLHF.

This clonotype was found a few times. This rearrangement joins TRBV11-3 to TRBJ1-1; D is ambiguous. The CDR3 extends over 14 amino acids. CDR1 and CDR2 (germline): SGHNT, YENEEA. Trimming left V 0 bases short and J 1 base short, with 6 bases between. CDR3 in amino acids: CASSLDPGNTEAFF. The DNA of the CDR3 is TGTGCCAGCAGCTTAGATCCTGGGAACACTGAAGCTTTCTTT.

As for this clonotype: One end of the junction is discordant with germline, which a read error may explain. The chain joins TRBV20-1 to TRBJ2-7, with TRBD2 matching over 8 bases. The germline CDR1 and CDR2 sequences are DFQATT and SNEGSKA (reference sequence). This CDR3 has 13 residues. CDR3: CSARDPGGLAGIF. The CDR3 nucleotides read TGCAGTGCTAGAGATCCCGGTGGACTAGCTGGGATCTTC.

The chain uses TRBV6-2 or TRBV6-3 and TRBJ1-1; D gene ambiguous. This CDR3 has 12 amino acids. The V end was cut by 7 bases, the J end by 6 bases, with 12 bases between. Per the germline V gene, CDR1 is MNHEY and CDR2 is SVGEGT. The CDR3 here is CASTSTTAEAFF. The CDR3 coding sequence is TGTGCCAGCACTTCAACTACAGCTGAAGCTTTCTTT.

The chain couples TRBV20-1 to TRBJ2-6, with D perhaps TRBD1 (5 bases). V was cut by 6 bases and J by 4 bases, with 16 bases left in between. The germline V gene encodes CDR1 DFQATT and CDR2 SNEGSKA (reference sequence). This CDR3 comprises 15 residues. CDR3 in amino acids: CSAPQGNPGANVLTF. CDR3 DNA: TGCAGTGCCCCCCAGGGCAACCCCGGGGCCAACGTCCTGACTTTC.

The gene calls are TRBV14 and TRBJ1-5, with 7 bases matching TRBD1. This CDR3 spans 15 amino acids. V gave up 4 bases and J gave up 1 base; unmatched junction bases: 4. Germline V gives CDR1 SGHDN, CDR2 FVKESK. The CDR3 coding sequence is TGTGCCAGCAGCCGGGGACAGATAAGCAATCAGCCCCAGCATTTT. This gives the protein CASSRGQISNQPQHF.

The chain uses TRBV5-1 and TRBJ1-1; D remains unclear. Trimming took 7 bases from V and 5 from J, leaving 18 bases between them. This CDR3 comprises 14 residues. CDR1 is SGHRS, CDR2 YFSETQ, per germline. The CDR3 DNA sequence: TGCGCCAGCGGGCTCACGGATCTAAGGACTGAAGCTTTCTTT. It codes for CASGLTDLRTEAFF.

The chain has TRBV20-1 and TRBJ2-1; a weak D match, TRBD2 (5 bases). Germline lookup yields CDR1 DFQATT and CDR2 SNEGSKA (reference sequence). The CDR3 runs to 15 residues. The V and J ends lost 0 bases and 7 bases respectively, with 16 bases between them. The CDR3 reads CSARDWASMGNEQFF. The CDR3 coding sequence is TGCAGTGCTAGAGATTGGGCTAGCATGGGTAATGAGCAGTTCTTC.

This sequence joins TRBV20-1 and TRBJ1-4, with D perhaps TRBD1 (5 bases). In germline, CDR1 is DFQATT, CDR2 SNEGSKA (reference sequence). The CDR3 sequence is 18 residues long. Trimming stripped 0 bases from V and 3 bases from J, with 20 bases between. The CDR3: CSARDHYRRGGPNEKLFF. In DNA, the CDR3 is TGCAGTGCTAGAGATCATTACAGGCGGGGGGGACCTAATGAAAAACTGTTTTTT.

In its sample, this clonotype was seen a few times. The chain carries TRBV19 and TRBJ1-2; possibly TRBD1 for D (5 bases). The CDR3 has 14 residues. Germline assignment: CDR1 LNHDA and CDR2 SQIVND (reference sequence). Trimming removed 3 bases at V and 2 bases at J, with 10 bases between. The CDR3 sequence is CASSIGHVNYGYTF. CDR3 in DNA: TGTGCCAGTAGTATTGGACACGTCAACTATGGCTACACCTTC. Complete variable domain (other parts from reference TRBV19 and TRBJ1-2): DGGITQSPKYLFRKEGQNVTLSCEQNLNHDAMYWYRQDPGQGLRLIYYSQIVNDFQKGDIAEGYSVSREKKESFPLTVTSAQKNPTAFYLCASSIGHVNYGYTFGSGTRLTVV.

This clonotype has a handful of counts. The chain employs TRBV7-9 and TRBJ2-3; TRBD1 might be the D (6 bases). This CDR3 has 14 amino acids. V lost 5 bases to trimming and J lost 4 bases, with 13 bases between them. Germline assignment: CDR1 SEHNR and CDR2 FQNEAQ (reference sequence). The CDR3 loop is CASSVQGTADTQYF. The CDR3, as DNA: TGTGCCAGCAGCGTACAGGGAACGGCAGATACGCAGTATTTT.

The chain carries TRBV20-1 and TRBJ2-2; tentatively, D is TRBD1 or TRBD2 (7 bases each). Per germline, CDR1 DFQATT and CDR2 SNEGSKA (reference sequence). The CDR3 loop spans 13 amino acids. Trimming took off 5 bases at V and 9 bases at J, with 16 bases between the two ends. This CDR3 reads CSARQGGYRELFF. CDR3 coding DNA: TGCAGTGCTCGACAGGGAGGGTATCGGGAGCTGTTTTTT.